The present T cell receptor beta chain was sequenced within a study of blood T cell repertoires in COVID-19. This clone was detected a few times. The CDR3 runs to 17 residues. Trimming at V came to 2 bases and at J to 5 bases, leaving 14 bases not matched to a gene. Germline CDR1 reads GTSNPN; CDR2 reads SVGIG (reference sequence). The assay was immunoSEQ multiplex PCR, and TCRdb's table has in-frame clones only and misses some. Of some 200,000 clones in the sample, around 84% were seen once. The sequence came from a woman in her 40s with acute COVID-19. The sample taken for sequencing was PBMCs or T cells enriched from blood (not recorded which). V gene TRBV30 combines with J gene TRBJ1-4; 7 positions match TRBD1. CDR3 loop: CAWSYRQGLKRNEKLFF. The CDR3 DNA is TGTGCCTGGAGTTATCGACAGGGCCTTAAGCGAAATGAAAAACTGTTTTTT.